What follows is one TCR beta chain and its context. Its antigen has not been determined. Nothing much larger sits one base from this clone, and base qualities are not available. TCRbeta CDR3 regions were amplified from genomic DNA by means of the immunoSEQ Assay, a bias-controlled multiplex PCR. In the paper's pipeline: Nucleated cell counts per sample were estimated from amplification of reference gene primers within the assay. Sequence reads were collapsed and filtered to measure the absolute abundance of every unique TCRbeta CDR3 rearrangement. Productive Simpson clonality was computed per sample as the square root of Simpson's diversity index over productive rearrangements. This immuneACCESS table, as held by TCRdb, lists in-frame sequences with V and J called but not all clones. Of the missing ones, under half trace to an unresolved V gene in checked studies; the others have no known cause. Clonal size and the V and J genes are those of that table, whereas D and trimming came from the DNA. Within this sample are over 100,000 clones, with more than 85% of them counted one time only. The ten largest clones represent about 4.1% of the sample.

In Seattle, one collaborating source enrolled patients while the infection was active and tracked those patients longitudinally over the course of disease. Each collaborating institution followed its own protocols to collect whole blood in K2EDTA tubes. For TCRbeta analysis, collaborator samples were shipped as frozen whole blood, as isolated PBMCs, or as DNA extracted from either sample type. At the junction V is shortened by 4 bases and J by 1 base; bases outside the gene matches: 5. The CDR3 covers 15 residues, taking in both the cysteine and the phenylalanine. Only the CDR3 portion is preserved as DNA: 45 bases, with reading frame beginning at the first base. As encoded in the germline V gene (reference sequence), CDR1 is LNHDA while CDR2 is SQIVND. This entry is derived from a study of blood T cell repertoires in COVID-19 (dated by TCRdb to about 2020). At the level of the whole study: Collaborator samples came from the United States, Italy and Spain and covered acute and convalescent phases of COVID-19. A de-identified subject ID, COVID-19 status, age in years and sex were almost always included in the sample metadata. The repertoires were released in a freely available public database meant as a resource for research on the immune response to SARS-CoV-2. Subjects who had been exposed to COVID-19, were actively infected with it, or had recovered from it provided the deeply sampled blood TCRbeta repertoires that made up the dataset. The material from the prospective study consisted of cDNA or gDNA derived from T cells, B-cell-depleted T cells, or PBMCs. Where available, HLA class I and class II types were obtained from metadata supplied by the sample provider rather than from assay-based typing. The samples were drawn from the first 160 participants of the ongoing ImmuneRACE study and from under 1,500 subjects provided by 6 global collaborators. Broad study findings and their caveats: The amount of clinical and demographic metadata varied by source and participant and was provided uncurated.

The chain was built from TRBV19 and TRBJ2-7, and 9 junction bases match TRBD2. Source material: peripheral blood. This clonotype was obtained from a man aged 55 to 70 with COVID-19, enrolled during active disease. The CDR3 region reads CASSKRRGGSYEQYF. The DNA is as follows: TGTGCCAGTAGTAAACGGCGGGGGGGTTCCTACGAGCAGTACTTC.